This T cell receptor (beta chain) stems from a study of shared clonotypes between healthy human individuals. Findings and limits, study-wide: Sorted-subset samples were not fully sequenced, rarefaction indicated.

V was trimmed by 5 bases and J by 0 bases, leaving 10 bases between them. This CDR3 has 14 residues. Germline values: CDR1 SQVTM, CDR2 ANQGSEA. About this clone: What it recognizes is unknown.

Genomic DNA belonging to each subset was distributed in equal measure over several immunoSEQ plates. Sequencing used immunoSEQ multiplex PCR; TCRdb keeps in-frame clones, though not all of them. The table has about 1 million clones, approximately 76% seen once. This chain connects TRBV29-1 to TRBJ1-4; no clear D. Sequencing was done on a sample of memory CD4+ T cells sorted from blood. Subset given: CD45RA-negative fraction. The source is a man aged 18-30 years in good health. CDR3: CSVIGVATNEKLFF. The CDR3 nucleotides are TGCAGCGTTATTGGGGTAGCAACTAATGAAAAACTGTTTTTT. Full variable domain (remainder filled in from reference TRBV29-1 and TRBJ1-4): SAVISQKPSRDICQRGTSLTIQCQVDSQVTMMFWYRQQPGQSLTLIATANQGSEATYESGFVIDKFPISRPNLTFSTLTVSNMSPEDSSIYLCSVIGVATNEKLFFGSGTQLSVL.